These 17 T cell receptor beta chains were sequenced from one sample in a study of T cell repertoires in cytomegalovirus infection. TCRdb re-called the reads through MiXCR, storing one row per CDR3 protein. The sample consists of roughly 640,000 distinct CDR3 sequences, 20% to 25% of them appearing once. Sequenced sample: CD8+ T cells from PBMCs. The receptors derive from a human donor in good health (CMV status not recorded). Some clones in this sample may be carry-over from other donors' samples.

This clonotype was seen ten or more times. The V gene is TRBV7-8, the J gene TRBJ2-5, with 8 bases identical to TRBD2. The germline V gene has CDR1 SGHVS and CDR2 FQNEAQ. CDR3 length equals 15 residues. J gave up 2 bases and V 0 bases, and 2 bases lay outside the gene matches. The DNA for the CDR3 is TGTGCCAGCAGCTTAGCGCGGGGGGAACAAGAGACCCAGTACTTC. Translated: CASSLARGEQETQYF. The whole variable domain, remainder taken from reference TRBV7-8 and TRBJ2-5, is GAGVSQSPRYKVAKRGQDVALRCDPISGHVSLFWYQQALGQGPEFLTYFQNEAQLDKSGLPSDRFFAERPEGSVSTLKIQRTQQEDSAVYLCASSLARGEQETQYFGPGTRLLVL.

The J gene is TRBJ2-1, the V gene TRBV3-1; D ambiguous. V shed 4 bases and J shed 0 bases, with 10 bases lying between them. Germline CDR1 reads LGHDT; CDR2 reads YNNKEL (reference sequence). This CDR3 is built from 15 residues. CDR3 loop: CASSREVSSYNEQFF. CDR3 nucleotide sequence: TGTGCCAGCAGCCGCGAGGTCAGCTCCTACAATGAGCAGTTCTTC.

This clonotype showed up just a few times. The V call is TRBV7-9, the J call TRBJ2-1; D might be TRBD1 (5 bases). V lost 5 bases to trimming and J lost 8 bases, with 13 bases between them. The CDR3 extends over 13 amino acids. From germline, CDR1 is SEHNR and CDR2 FQNEAQ (reference sequence). The CDR3 reads CASSRYQGHEQFF. As DNA, the CDR3 is TGTGCCAGCAGCCGGTATCAGGGCCATGAGCAGTTCTTC.

This chain connects TRBV20-1 to TRBJ1-5; TRBD1 might be the D (6 bases). This CDR3 has 14 residues. The germline V gene has CDR1 DFQATT and CDR2 SNEGSKA (reference sequence). V gave up 3 bases and J gave up 3 bases, with 12 bases separating them. CDR3 in amino acids: CSASQRGANQPQHF. The CDR3 DNA sequence: TGCAGTGCTAGTCAGAGGGGGGCCAATCAGCCCCAGCATTTT.

The chain links TRBV28 to TRBJ2-6; 11 bases are a match to TRBD2. The germline gives CDR1 MDHEN, CDR2 SYDVKM. V lost 5 bases and J lost 1; bases outside the gene matches: 13. The CDR3 extends over 20 amino acids. CDR3 region: CASSPRIAGGPRSGANVLTF. The CDR3 DNA reads TGTGCCAGCAGTCCGCGTATAGCGGGGGGGCCCCGATCTGGGGCCAACGTCCTGACTTTC.

This clonotype was seen a handful of times. The chain recombines TRBV11-3 with TRBJ1-3; D is undetermined. The germline V gene has CDR1 SGHNT and CDR2 YENEEA. This CDR3 is 16 amino acids long. Between the trimmed V and J ends, which lost 1 base and 0 bases, there was a span of 10 bases. Written as DNA, the CDR3 is TGTGCCAGCAGCTTAGGCATGCGGAGCTCTGGAAACACCATATATTTT. Its protein product is CASSLGMRSSGNTIYF.

This clonotype was seen only a few times. The chain joins TRBV7-9 to TRBJ1-3; D call uncertain. The CDR3 sequence is 12 residues long. CDR1 SEHNR and CDR2 FQNEAQ come from the germline V gene (reference sequence). V lost 5 bases and J lost 8, with 10 bases in between. CDR3 sequence: CASSPWTDTIYF. The CDR3, as DNA: TGTGCCAGCAGCCCATGGACGGACACCATATATTTT. The entire variable domain, with the rest obtained from reference TRBV7-9 and TRBJ1-3, is as follows: DTGVSQNPRHKITKRGQNVTFRCDPISEHNRLYWYRQTLGQGPEFLTYFQNEAQLEKSRLLSDRFSAERPKGSFSTLEIQRTEQGDSAMYLCASSPWTDTIYFGEGSWLTVV.

Concerning this clonotype itself: One end of the junction varies from germline; a read error may be responsible. The chain joins TRBV7-6 to TRBJ1-1; D not certain. Per the germline V gene, CDR1 is SGHVS and CDR2 is FNYEAQ. The CDR3 sequence is 12 residues long. The CDR3 sequence: CANSLGTTEAFF. CDR3 nucleotides: TGTGCCAACAGCTTAGGCACTACGGAAGCTTTCTTT.

This clonotype was observed a few times. The chain has TRBV6-6 and TRBJ2-1; D is perhaps TRBD2 (7 bases). V lost 7 bases and J 2 bases, leaving 15 bases between the germline ends. Germline V CDR1 and CDR2: MNHNY, SVGAGI (reference sequence). CDR3 size: 15 residues. In DNA, the CDR3 is TGTGCCAGCACTGGGGGGGCTTATCCCTACAATGAGCAGTTCTTC. Translated, it gives CASTGGAYPYNEQFF.

The rearrangement uses TRBV6-6 and TRBJ2-1; 12 bases are shared with TRBD2. The junction had 5 bases not matched to a gene; V was cut back by 5 bases and J by 12 bases. CDR1 MNHNY and CDR2 SVGAGI come from the germline V gene (reference sequence). This CDR3 has 13 residues. CDR3 coding DNA: TGTGCCAGCAGTCCTCCGACTAGCGGGGGGCAGTTCTTC. The encoded protein is CASSPPTSGGQFF.

This chain joins TRBV20-1 and TRBJ2-3, with 8 bases lining up with TRBD2. The CDR3 length is 15 residues. Germline loops: CDR1 DFQATT, CDR2 SNEGSKA (reference sequence). Unmatched junction bases numbered 11, after V lost 5 bases and J lost 4 bases. This CDR3 is CSAPVAGRRADTQYF. The DNA of the CDR3 is TGCAGTGCTCCTGTAGCGGGGAGGCGGGCAGATACGCAGTATTTT.

Many counts were recorded for this clonotype. The chain links TRBV28 to TRBJ2-5, with D unresolved. Deletions cut 6 bases from V and 3 bases from J, with 5 bases between. Germline values: CDR1 MDHEN, CDR2 SYDVKM. This CDR3 has 11 amino acids. The CDR3 sequence: CASSHKETQYF. The CDR3 nucleotides read TGTGCCAGCAGCCATAAAGAGACCCAGTACTTC.

This clonotype was picked up many times. The chain couples TRBV6-2 or TRBV6-3 to TRBJ1-2; D is possibly TRBD1 (5 bases). V lost 6 bases and J lost 5, with 13 bases in between. Germline assignment: CDR1 MNHEY and CDR2 SVGEGT. The CDR3 sequence is 13 residues long. CDR3 amino acids: CASSPGTLYGYTF. The CDR3 coding sequence is TGTGCCAGCAGCCCAGGGACCCTTTATGGCTACACCTTC.

The table lists this clonotype with a few counts. This rearrangement joins TRBV14 to TRBJ2-1; no clear D gene. This CDR3 is built from 17 residues. V lost 0 bases and J lost 0, with 12 bases in between. Germline CDR1 is SGHDN and CDR2 is FVKESK. The CDR3 loop is CASSQDSEPSSYNEQFF. CDR3 DNA: TGTGCCAGCAGCCAAGATAGTGAACCGAGCTCCTACAATGAGCAGTTCTTC.

This clonotype was detected only a few times. One end of the junction does not line up with germline, which may come from a read error. This sequence joins TRBV6-2 or TRBV6-3 and TRBJ2-1, with 8 bases aligning to TRBD1. The CDR3 covers 11 residues. Germline V gene lookup returns CDR1 MNHEY and CDR2 SVGEGT. CDR3 sequence: CASSSDRVVIF. The CDR3 bases are TGTGCCAGCAGCTCGGACAGGGTCGTGATCTTC.

As concerns this clonotype: Since a much larger clone is just one base distant, this may be a read error. The genes are TRBV14 and TRBJ2-5; possibly TRBD2 for D (6 bases). Germline V gene lookup returns CDR1 SGHDN and CDR2 FVKESK. The CDR3 runs to 15 residues. The CDR3, as DNA: TGTGTCAGCAGCCAAGTACGGGGGTACCAAGAGACCCAGTACTTC. It specifies CVSSQVRGYQETQYF.

The chain uses TRBV12-5 and TRBJ1-1; D not resolved. The CDR3 is 13 residues long. Germline V lookup: CDR1 LGHNT, CDR2 FRNRAP. The V gene lost 1 base and the J gene lost 1 base, with 4 bases spanning the gap. In DNA form, the CDR3 reads TGTGCTAGTGGTTTGGACAGGAACACTGAAGCTTTCTTT. This gives the protein CASGLDRNTEAFF.